This T cell receptor (beta chain) comes out of a study of beta chain features in type 1 diabetes. Study information: What patients shared with healthy donors was a similar profile of age, gender and cell yields. Researchers looked at fewer than 120,000,000 sorted cells across all samples. Study-wide points: TCRB CDR3 length was moderately but significantly reduced in all four CD4+ subsets of Type 1 diabetes patients. In cDNA sequencing, cells with high TCR expression could be over-represented. Compared with healthy donors, patients appeared to share more similar naive, central memory and regulatory TCRB repertoires.

TCRB transcripts that were expressed got sequenced, as all of the isolated RNA had been reverse transcribed. The assay was immunoSEQ multiplex PCR, and TCRdb's table has in-frame clones only and misses some. This sample has over 650,000 clones, with around 15% found just once. This clone was seen a few times. Its target is unknown. Germline V gene lookup returns CDR1 MDHEN and CDR2 SYDVKM. The CDR3 spans 15 residues. J lost 3 bases, V lost 8 bases, and 10 bases had no gene match. This sequence joins TRBV28 and TRBJ2-1; 7 nucleotides line up with TRBD2. This receptor was identified in a man aged 18 to 35 with type 1 diabetes. The sample taken for sequencing was naive CD4+ T cells from blood. This CDR3 is CASLNSERGYNEQFF. The CDR3, as DNA: TGTGCCAGCCTTAACTCGGAGCGGGGCTACAATGAGCAGTTCTTC.